This entry concerns a single T cell receptor beta chain. How the authors handled the data: Scientists estimated how many nucleated cells there were by amplifying reference gene primers. Profiling relied on immunoSEQ multiplex PCR, and the TCRdb table lists in-frame clones only, not all of them. That table supplies the V and J calls and clone size; D and trimming were determined from the DNA. The repertoire holds some 99,000 clones, with 70% to 80% as singletons. This sample was included in a study of blood T cell repertoires in COVID-19. Study-level information: Whether acute or convalescent, the COVID-19 samples came from the United States, Italy and Spain. In each case, the material was cDNA or gDNA derived from T cells, B-cell-depleted T cells, or PBMCs.

This CDR3 comprises 14 residues. Germline loops: CDR1 MDHEN, CDR2 SYDVKM. The V gene end was trimmed by 4 bases and the J gene end by 4 bases; junction bases not matched to a gene: 4. This receptor was identified in a man between 65 and 79 years old with acute or convalescent COVID-19. The chain is built from TRBV28 and TRBJ2-7; TRBD1 aligns across 10 bases. The material sequenced was peripheral blood. Written as DNA, the CDR3 is TGTGCCAGCAGTTCGGGACAGGGGACGTACGAGCAGTACTTC. It translates to CASSSGQGTYEQYF.